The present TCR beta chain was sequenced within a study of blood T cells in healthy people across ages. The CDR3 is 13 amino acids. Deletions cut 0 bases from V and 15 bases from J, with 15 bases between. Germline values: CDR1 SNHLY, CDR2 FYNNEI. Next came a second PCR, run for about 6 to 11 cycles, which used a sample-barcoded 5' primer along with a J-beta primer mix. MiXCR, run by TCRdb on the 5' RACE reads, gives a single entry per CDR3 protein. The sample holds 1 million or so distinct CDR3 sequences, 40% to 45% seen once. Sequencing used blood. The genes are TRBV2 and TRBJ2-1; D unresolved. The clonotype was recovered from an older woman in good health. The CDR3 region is CASSEATIQSAFF. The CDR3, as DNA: TGTGCCAGCAGTGAAGCGACCATCCAGAGCGCGTTCTTC.